The rows below give T cell receptor beta chains drawn from one sample of a study of blood T cell repertoires in COVID-19. The method was immunoSEQ multiplex PCR; TCRdb's version includes in-frame clones alone and lacks a portion of them. The table has 250,000 to 300,000 clones, 90% seen once. Source material: PBMCs or T cells enriched from blood (not recorded which). Source of these receptors: a woman aged 25-40 years who had recovered from COVID-19. The CDR3 runs from the conserved cysteine through the conserved F or W. The D gene is left open where the match is weak. Not all rows give a size; the values are once, few, many and, for expanded clones, a class.

j_call d_call clone_size v_call cdr3_aa cdr3_nt
TRBJ2-3 TRBD1 once TRBV19 CASSITGVSTGGPTDTQYF TGTGCCAGTAGTATCACCGGGGTTTCGACAGGGGGCCCCACAGATACGCAGTATTTT
TRBJ2-3 TRBD2 - TRBV3-1/TRBV3-2 CASSHAGTSGTRDTQYF TGTGCCAGCAGCCACGCCGGGACTAGCGGTACCAGAGATACGCAGTATTTT
TRBJ1-3 - - TRBV7-9 CASSKTGLGNTIYF TGTGCCAGCAGCAAGACAGGCCTCGGAAACACCATATATTTT
TRBJ2-6 - - TRBV5-4 CASSPPGVGANVLTF TGTGCCAGCAGCCCCCCCGGAGTGGGGGCCAACGTCCTGACTTTC
TRBJ2-7 - - TRBV5-1 CASSGSGDIPTYEQYF TGCGCCAGCAGCGGCTCAGGGGACATCCCCACCTACGAGCAGTACTTC
TRBJ2-5 TRBD1 - TRBV7-2 CASSRDRGPLETQYF TGTGCCAGCAGCCGGGACAGGGGGCCTTTGGAGACCCAGTACTTC
TRBJ2-2 - - TRBV19 CASSIRQESTGELFF TGTGCCAGTAGTATTCGACAGGAGTCCACCGGGGAGCTGTTTTTT
TRBJ2-7 TRBD2 - TRBV7-9 CASSNMTSGKYEQYF TGTGCCAGCAGCAACATGACTAGCGGGAAATACGAGCAGTACTTC
TRBJ1-5 - - TRBV5-1 CASSLGAGQPQHF TGCGCCAGCAGCTTGGGGGCGGGCCAGCCCCAGCATTTT
TRBJ1-4 TRBD1 - TRBV5-1 CASNLGTDNEKLFF TGCGCCAGCAACTTGGGGACAGATAATGAAAAACTGTTTTTT
TRBJ2-7 - - TRBV28 CATVSVDSYEQYF TGTGCCACCGTCTCGGTCGACTCCTACGAGCAGTACTTC
TRBJ1-2 TRBD1 - TRBV7-9 CASSLGWDRTNYGYTF TGTGCCAGCAGCTTGGGATGGGACAGGACTAACTATGGCTACACCTTC
TRBJ2-1 TRBD2 - TRBV11-2 CASSLGSLAGKISYNEQFF TGTGCCAGCAGCTTAGGATCGTTAGCGGGTAAGATCTCCTACAATGAGCAGTTCTTC
TRBJ2-3 TRBD2 - TRBV7-9 CASSSFGLAGGTSTDTQYF TGTGCCAGCAGCTCATTTGGACTAGCGGGAGGGACTAGCACAGATACGCAGTATTTT
TRBJ1-1 TRBD1 - TRBV3-1/TRBV3-2 CASSQVWGDRALEAFF TGTGCCAGCAGCCAGGTTTGGGGGGACAGGGCCTTAGAAGCTTTCTTT
TRBJ1-5 - - TRBV7-9 CASSLVSSNQPQHF TGTGCCAGCAGCTTAGTCTCCAGCAATCAGCCCCAGCATTTT
TRBJ2-7 TRBD2 - TRBV5-6 CASSWSSGTYEQYF TGTGCCAGCAGCTGGTCTAGCGGGACCTACGAGCAGTACTTC
TRBJ2-1 TRBD2 once TRBV25-1 CASSEVVAGGEQFF TGTGCCAGCAGTGAAGTGGTAGCGGGAGGTGAGCAGTTCTTC
TRBJ1-1 - - TRBV28 CASSQFYTEAFF TGTGCCAGCAGTCAGTTTTACACTGAAGCTTTCTTT
TRBJ1-2 - - TRBV28 CASRERQGNGYTF TGTGCCAGCAGAGAACGCCAGGGGAATGGCTACACCTTC
TRBJ1-2 - - TRBV9 CASSPRQVQANYGYTF TGTGCCAGCAGCCCGCGACAGGTCCAAGCTAACTATGGCTACACCTTC
TRBJ2-5 - - TRBV5-4 CASSLVGLREETQYF TGTGCCAGCAGCTTGGTAGGCCTCAGGGAAGAGACCCAGTACTTC
TRBJ2-2 - once TRBV30 CAWIRGPGANTGELFF TGTGCCTGGATTCGAGGTCCGGGGGCGAACACCGGGGAGCTGTTTTTT
TRBJ2-7 TRBD1 - TRBV7-9 CASSLTGGGYEQYF TGTGCCAGCAGTCTAACAGGGGGAGGCTACGAGCAGTACTTC
TRBJ1-3 - - TRBV5-1 CASSLRPGSGNTIYF TGCGCCAGCAGCTTGAGACCAGGGTCTGGAAACACCATATATTTT
TRBJ2-1 - - TRBV18 CASSQQVDNEQFF TGTGCCAGCTCACAACAGGTGGACAATGAGCAGTTCTTC
TRBJ2-3 TRBD2 - TRBV11-3 CASSPGLAGSDTQYF TGTGCCAGCAGCCCCGGACTAGCGGGATCAGATACGCAGTATTTT
TRBJ2-7 - - TRBV28 CASSFSSYEQYF TGTGCCAGCAGTTTCTCCAGCTACGAGCAGTACTTC
TRBJ2-1 TRBD2 few TRBV7-2 CASSFSGRDNEQFF TGTGCCAGCAGCTTCAGCGGGAGGGACAATGAGCAGTTCTTC
TRBJ1-4 - - TRBV11-2 CASSLGDIWEKLFF TGTGCCAGCAGCTTGGGGGACATTTGGGAAAAACTGTTTTTT
TRBJ2-5 - - TRBV18 CASSQTGFQETQYF TGTGCCAGCTCACAAACAGGGTTCCAAGAGACCCAGTACTTC
TRBJ1-2 - - TRBV6-5 CATSSLGAANYGYTF TGTGCCACCTCATCCCTGGGGGCGGCTAACTATGGCTACACCTTC
TRBJ1-2 - - TRBV9 CASSGPRAAYGYTF TGTGCCAGCAGCGGACCCAGGGCGGCCTATGGCTACACCTTC
TRBJ1-1 - - TRBV7-3 CASSLSAMNTEAFF TGTGCCAGCAGCTTAAGCGCTATGAACACTGAAGCTTTCTTT
TRBJ2-1 TRBD2 - TRBV27 CASSFIGLADNEQFF TGTGCCAGCAGTTTTATAGGGCTAGCGGACAATGAGCAGTTCTTC
TRBJ1-5 TRBD1 few TRBV5-8 CASSEGQGGVQPQHF TGTGCCAGCAGCGAGGGACAGGGGGGAGTTCAGCCCCAGCATTTT
TRBJ2-1 - - TRBV9 CASGPWTYNEQFF TGTGCCAGCGGACCCTGGACTTACAATGAGCAGTTCTTC
TRBJ2-4 TRBD1 few TRBV12-3/TRBV12-4 CASRWTGSQYF TGTGCCAGCAGGTGGACAGGGTCTCAGTACTTC
TRBJ2-1 - - TRBV7-7 CASSLGSWGLVDNEQFF TGTGCTAGCAGCTTAGGCAGTTGGGGGCTCGTCGACAATGAGCAGTTCTTC
TRBJ2-2 TRBD2 once TRBV11-2 CASSLLSTSGSTGELFF TGTGCCAGCAGCTTACTGTCGACTAGCGGGAGTACCGGGGAGCTGTTTTTT
TRBJ1-1 - - TRBV19 CASSIPTANTEAFF TGTGCCAGTAGTATCCCCACAGCGAACACTGAAGCTTTCTTT
TRBJ2-1 - - TRBV5-1 CASSFQGNEQFF TGCGCCAGCAGCTTCCAGGGCAATGAGCAGTTCTTC
TRBJ2-7 - once TRBV5-1 CASSLAPGSSYEQYF TGCGCCAGCAGCTTGGCCCCGGGTTCGTCCTACGAGCAGTACTTC
TRBJ2-1 - - TRBV19 CASRGGNEQFF TGTGCCAGCCGGGGTGGCAATGAGCAGTTCTTC
TRBJ1-6 TRBD1 - TRBV7-2 CASSFPGQGVSPLHF TGTGCCAGCAGCTTCCCGGGACAGGGGGTTTCACCCCTCCACTTT
TRBJ2-3 TRBD2 - TRBV27 CASTPRTSSDTQYF TGTGCCAGCACTCCAAGGACTAGCTCAGATACGCAGTATTTT
TRBJ1-1 - - TRBV7-9 CASSLGRSEAFF TGTGCCAGCAGCTTAGGCAGATCTGAAGCTTTCTTT
TRBJ2-7 - - TRBV28 CASSLGLALSSYEQYF TGTGCCAGCAGTTTAGGGCTAGCGTTAAGCTCCTACGAGCAGTACTTC
TRBJ1-2 - - TRBV25-1 CASSDIGYTF TGTGCCAGCAGTGATATCGGCTACACCTTC
TRBJ1-4 TRBD1 - TRBV28 CASSSRQGTNEKLFF TGTGCCAGCAGTTCAAGACAGGGAACTAATGAAAAACTGTTTTTT
TRBJ1-1 - - TRBV7-2 CASRSQANTEAFF TGTGCCAGCAGGTCCCAGGCGAACACTGAAGCTTTCTTT
TRBJ2-7 TRBD2 - TRBV19 CASSSSGTSGSGSSYEQYF TGTGCCAGTAGTTCCTCCGGGACTAGCGGGAGCGGAAGCTCCTACGAGCAGTACTTC
TRBJ1-2 TRBD1 - TRBV19 CASSIPGDRDYGYTF TGTGCCAGTAGTATACCCGGGGACAGGGACTATGGCTACACCTTC
TRBJ2-7 TRBD2 - TRBV6-5 CASSYSTAGDPYEQYF TGTGCCAGCAGTTACTCGACGGCGGGAGACCCCTACGAGCAGTACTTC
TRBJ2-3 TRBD2 - TRBV5-1 CASSLGNSGRDTQYF TGCGCCAGCAGCCTGGGTAATAGCGGGAGAGATACGCAGTATTTT